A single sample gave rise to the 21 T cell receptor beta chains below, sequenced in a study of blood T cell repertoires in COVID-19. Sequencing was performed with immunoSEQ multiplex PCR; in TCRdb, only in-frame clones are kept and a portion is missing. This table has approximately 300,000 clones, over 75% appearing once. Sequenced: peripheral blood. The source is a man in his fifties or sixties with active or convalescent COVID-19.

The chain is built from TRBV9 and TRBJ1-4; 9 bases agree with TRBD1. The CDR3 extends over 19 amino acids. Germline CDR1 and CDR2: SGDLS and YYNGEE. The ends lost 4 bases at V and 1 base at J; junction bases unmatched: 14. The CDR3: CASSIPGTGIVVTNEKLFF. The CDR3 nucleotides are TGTGCCAGCAGCATCCCCGGGACAGGGATAGTTGTAACTAATGAAAAACTGTTTTTT.

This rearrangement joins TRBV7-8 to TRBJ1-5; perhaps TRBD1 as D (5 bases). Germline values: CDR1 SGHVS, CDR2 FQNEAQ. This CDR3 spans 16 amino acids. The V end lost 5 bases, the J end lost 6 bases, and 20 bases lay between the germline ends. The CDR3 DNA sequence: TGTGCCAGCAGCACTAATAGGTGGGGGAGGGGTCAGCCCCAGCATTTT. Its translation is CASSTNRWGRGQPQHF.

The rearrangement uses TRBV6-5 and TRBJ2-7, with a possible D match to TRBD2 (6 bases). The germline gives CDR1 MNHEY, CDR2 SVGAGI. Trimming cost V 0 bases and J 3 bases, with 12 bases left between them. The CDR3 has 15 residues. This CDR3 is CASSYSEGGGYEQYF. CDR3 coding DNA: TGTGCCAGCAGTTACTCGGAGGGAGGTGGCTACGAGCAGTACTTC.

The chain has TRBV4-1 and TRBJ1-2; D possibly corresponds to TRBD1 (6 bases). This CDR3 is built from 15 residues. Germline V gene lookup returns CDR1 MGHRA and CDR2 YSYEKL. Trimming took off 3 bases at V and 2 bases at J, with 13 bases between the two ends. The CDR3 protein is CASSQVPRGNYGYTF. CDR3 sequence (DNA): TGCGCCAGCAGCCAGGTACCCAGGGGAAACTATGGCTACACCTTC.

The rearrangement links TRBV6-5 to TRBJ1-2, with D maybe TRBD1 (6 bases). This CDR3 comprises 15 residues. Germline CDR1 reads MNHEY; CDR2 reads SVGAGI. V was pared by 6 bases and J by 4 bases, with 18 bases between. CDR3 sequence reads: CASSPRGALGYGYTF. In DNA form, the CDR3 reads TGTGCCAGCAGCCCGCGGGGGGCTCTAGGCTATGGCTACACCTTC.

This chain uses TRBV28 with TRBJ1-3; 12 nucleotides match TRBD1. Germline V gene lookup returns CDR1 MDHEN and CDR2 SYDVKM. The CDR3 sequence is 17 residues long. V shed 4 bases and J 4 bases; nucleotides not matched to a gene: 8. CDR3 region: CASSSAGQGAKGNTIYF. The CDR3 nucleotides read TGTGCCAGCAGTTCGGCGGGACAGGGGGCGAAAGGAAACACCATATATTTT.

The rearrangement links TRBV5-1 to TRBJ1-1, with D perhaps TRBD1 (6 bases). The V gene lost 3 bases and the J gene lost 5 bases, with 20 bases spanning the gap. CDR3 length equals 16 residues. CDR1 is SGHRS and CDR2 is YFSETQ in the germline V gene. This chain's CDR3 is CASSWNQDSLRTEAFF. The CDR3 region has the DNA TGCGCCAGCAGCTGGAACCAGGACAGCCTGAGGACTGAAGCTTTCTTT.

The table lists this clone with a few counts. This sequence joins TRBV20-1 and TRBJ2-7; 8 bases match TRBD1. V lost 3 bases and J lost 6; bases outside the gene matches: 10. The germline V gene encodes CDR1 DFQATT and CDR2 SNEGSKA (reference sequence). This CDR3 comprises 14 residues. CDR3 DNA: TGCAGTGCTAGTGGTCGCAGGGGGCTCAGCGAGCAGTACTTC. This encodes CSASGRRGLSEQYF.

The CDR3 nucleotides read TGTGCCAGCAGCTTGCTTGGACAGAACATTTTATATGGCTACACCTTC. Translated: CASSLLGQNILYGYTF. This chain connects TRBV5-6 to TRBJ1-2; tentative D call: TRBD1 (6 bases). Between the trimmed V and J ends, which lost 1 base and 5 bases, there was a span of 18 bases. Germline V gene data show CDR1 as SGHDT and CDR2 as YYEEEE. CDR3 length: 16 amino acids.

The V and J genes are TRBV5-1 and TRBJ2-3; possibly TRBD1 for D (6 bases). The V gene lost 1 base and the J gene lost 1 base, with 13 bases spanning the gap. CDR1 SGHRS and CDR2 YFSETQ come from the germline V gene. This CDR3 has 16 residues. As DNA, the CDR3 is TGCGCCAGCAGCTTGCCTAGGGCAGGGGGCACAGATACGCAGTATTTT. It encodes CASSLPRAGGTDTQYF.

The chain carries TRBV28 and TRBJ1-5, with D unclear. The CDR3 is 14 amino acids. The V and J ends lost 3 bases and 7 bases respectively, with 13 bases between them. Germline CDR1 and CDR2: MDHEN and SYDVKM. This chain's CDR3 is CASSFPGSRQPQHF. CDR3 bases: TGTGCCAGCAGTTTTCCGGGGTCACGGCAGCCCCAGCATTTT.

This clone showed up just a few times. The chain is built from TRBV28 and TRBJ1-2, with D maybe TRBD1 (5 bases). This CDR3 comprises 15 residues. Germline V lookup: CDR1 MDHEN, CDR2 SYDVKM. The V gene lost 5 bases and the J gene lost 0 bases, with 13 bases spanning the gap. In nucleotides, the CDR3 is TGTGCCAGCAGTGAGGACACACCAGCTAACTATGGCTACACCTTC. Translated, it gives CASSEDTPANYGYTF.

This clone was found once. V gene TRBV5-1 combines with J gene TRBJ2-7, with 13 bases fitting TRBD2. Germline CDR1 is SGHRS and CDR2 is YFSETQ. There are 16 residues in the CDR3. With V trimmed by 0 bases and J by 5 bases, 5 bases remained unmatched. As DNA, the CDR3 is TGCGCCAGCAGCTTGGTTCGACTAGCGGGAGGCGACGAGCAGTACTTC. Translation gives CASSLVRLAGGDEQYF.

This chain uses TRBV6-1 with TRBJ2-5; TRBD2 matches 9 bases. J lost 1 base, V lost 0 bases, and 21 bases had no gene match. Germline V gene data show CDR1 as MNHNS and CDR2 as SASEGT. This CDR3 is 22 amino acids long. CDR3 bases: TGTGCCAGCAGTGAAGCAGGGCCTCGGTGGGTAGCGGGAGTGGGGGGCCAAGAGACCCAGTACTTC. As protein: CASSEAGPRWVAGVGGQETQYF.

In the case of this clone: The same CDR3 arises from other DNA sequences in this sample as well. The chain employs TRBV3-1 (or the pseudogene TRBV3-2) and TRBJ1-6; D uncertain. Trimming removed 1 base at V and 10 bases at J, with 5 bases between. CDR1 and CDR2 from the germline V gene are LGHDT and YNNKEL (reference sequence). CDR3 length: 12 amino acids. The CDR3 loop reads CASSQGGSPLHF. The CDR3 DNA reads TGTGCCAGCAGCCAAGGAGGATCACCCCTCCACTTT.

The CDR3 coding sequence is TGTGCCAGCAGCCAGGGGTCTCGAGGAGGGACCCAGTACTTC. Translation gives CASSQGSRGGTQYF. The chain links TRBV3-1 (or the pseudogene TRBV3-2) to TRBJ2-5; D may be TRBD2 (5 bases). This CDR3 contains 14 residues. From germline, CDR1 is LGHDT and CDR2 YNNKEL (reference sequence). The V gene lost 3 bases and the J gene lost 7 bases, with 15 bases spanning the gap.

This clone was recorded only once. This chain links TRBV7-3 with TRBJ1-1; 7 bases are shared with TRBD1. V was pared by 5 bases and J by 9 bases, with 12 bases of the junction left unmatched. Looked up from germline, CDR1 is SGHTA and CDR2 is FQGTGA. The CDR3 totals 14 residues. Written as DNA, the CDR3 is TGTGCCAGCAGCCAATCCCCCGGGACAGAGAAAGCTTTCTTT. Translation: CASSQSPGTEKAFF.

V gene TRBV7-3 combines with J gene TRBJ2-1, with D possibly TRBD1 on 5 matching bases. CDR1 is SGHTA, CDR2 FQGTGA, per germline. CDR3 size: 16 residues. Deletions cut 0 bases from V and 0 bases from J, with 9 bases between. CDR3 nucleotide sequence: TGTGCCAGCAGCTTAACTCAGGGTTCCTCCTACAATGAGCAGTTCTTC. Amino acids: CASSLTQGSSYNEQFF.

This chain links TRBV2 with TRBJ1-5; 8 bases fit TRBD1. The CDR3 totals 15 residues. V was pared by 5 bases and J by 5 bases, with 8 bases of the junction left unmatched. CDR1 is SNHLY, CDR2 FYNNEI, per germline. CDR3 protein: CASSSDRVVDQPQHF. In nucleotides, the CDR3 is TGTGCCAGCAGTTCGGACAGGGTTGTAGATCAGCCCCAGCATTTT.

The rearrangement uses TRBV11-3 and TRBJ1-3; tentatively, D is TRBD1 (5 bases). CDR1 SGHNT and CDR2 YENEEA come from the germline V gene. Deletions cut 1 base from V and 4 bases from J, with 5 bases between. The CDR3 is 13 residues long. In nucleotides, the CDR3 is TGTGCCAGCAGCTTAGCAGGGGGAAACACCATATATTTT. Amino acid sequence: CASSLAGGNTIYF.

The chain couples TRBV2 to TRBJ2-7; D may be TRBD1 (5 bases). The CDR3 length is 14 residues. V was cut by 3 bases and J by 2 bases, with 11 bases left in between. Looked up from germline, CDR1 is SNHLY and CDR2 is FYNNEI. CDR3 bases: TGTGCCAGCAGTGAGGCACAGGCGCCCTACGAGCAGTACTTC. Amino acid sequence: CASSEAQAPYEQYF.